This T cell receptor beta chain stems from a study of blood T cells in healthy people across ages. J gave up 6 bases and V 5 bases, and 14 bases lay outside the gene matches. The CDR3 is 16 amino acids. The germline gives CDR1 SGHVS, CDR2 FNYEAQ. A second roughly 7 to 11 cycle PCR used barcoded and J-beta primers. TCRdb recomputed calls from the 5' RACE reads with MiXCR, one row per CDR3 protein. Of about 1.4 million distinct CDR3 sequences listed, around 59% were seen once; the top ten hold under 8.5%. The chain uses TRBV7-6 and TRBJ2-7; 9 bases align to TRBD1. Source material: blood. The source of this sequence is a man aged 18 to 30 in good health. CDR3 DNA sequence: TGTGCCAGCAGCCTGATTTCACCGGGACAGGGCGGCGAGCAGTACTTC. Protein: CASSLISPGQGGEQYF.